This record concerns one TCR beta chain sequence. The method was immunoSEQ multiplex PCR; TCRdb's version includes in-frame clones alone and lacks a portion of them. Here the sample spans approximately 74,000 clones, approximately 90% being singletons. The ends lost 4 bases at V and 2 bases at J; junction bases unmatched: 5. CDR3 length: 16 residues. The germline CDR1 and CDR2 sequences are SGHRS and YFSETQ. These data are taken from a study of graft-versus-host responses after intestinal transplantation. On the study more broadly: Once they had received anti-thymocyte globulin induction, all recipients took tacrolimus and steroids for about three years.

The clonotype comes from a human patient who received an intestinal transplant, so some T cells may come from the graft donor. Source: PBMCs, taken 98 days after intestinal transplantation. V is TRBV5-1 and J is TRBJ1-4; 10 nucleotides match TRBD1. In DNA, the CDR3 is TGCGCCAGCAGCAAACTGGACAGGGGGACTAATGAAAAACTGTTTTTT. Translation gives CASSKLDRGTNEKLFF.